This TCR beta chain was documented in a study of T cells after yellow fever vaccination. This clonotype was detected only a few times. TCRdb fed the 5' RACE reads into MiXCR, producing one record per CDR3 protein. The sample has roughly 28,000 distinct CDR3 sequences; approximately 4.8% are singletons. This sample comprised PBMCs, either bulk or a sorted T-cell subset (CD4+, CD8+, memory, or dextramer-sorted; not recorded which), obtained on the day of the yellow fever booster vaccination. The receptor was derived from a man between 18 and 35 years old who received the YFV17D yellow fever vaccine.

For the CDR3, the DNA is TGTGCCAGTAAGGCGGATGGCTACACCTTC. Protein sequence: CASKADGYTF. The V call is TRBV19, the J call TRBJ1-2, with D unresolved. Germline V lookup: CDR1 LNHDA, CDR2 SQIVND (reference sequence). The V end was cut by 7 bases, the J end by 6 bases, with 6 bases between. This CDR3 contains 10 residues.